Listed here are 22 T cell receptor beta chains from one sample, sequenced in a study of blood T cell repertoires in COVID-19. Repertoires were generated with immunoSEQ multiplex PCR, while TCRdb's copy carries only in-frame clones and drops some. The table records hundreds of thousands of clones, approximately 90% of them present only once. The material sequenced was peripheral blood. All receptors derive from a woman between 40 and 55 years old who had recovered from COVID-19.

This clone has a single count. The genes are TRBV11-3 and TRBJ1-2, with 8 bases identical to TRBD1. Germline CDR1 is SGHNT and CDR2 is YENEEA. CDR3 length: 16 amino acids. V shed 4 bases, J shed 3 bases, and the junction held 10 bases outside the gene matches. CDR3 protein: CASSSLGQDGDYGYTF. The CDR3 DNA follows: TGTGCCAGCAGCTCCTTGGGACAGGATGGGGACTATGGCTACACCTTC.

The chain is built from TRBV3-1 (or the pseudogene TRBV3-2) and TRBJ1-6; a possible D gene is TRBD1 (5 bases). V was pared by 0 bases and J by 14 bases, with 17 bases between. CDR3 length equals 15 residues. CDR1 LGHDT and CDR2 YNNKEL come from the germline V gene (reference sequence). The CDR3 nucleotides are TGTGCCAGCAGCCAAGAGGGGGGGACTGTTTTGTCCCTCCACTTT. Translated, it gives CASSQEGGTVLSLHF.

Note on this clone: Other DNA sequences within the sample encode an identical CDR3. This chain connects TRBV30 to TRBJ2-1, with D hard to call. Germline assignment: CDR1 GTSNPN and CDR2 SVGIG (reference sequence). V dropped 2 bases and J dropped 3 bases, with 2 bases sitting between them. CDR3 length: 11 residues. CDR3 loop: CAWSLYNEQFF. The CDR3 DNA reads as TGTGCCTGGAGTCTCTACAATGAGCAGTTCTTC.

V usage is TRBV6-4 and J usage is TRBJ2-1, with TRBD1 matching over 9 bases. V was pared by 0 bases and J by 9 bases, with 15 bases of the junction left unmatched. CDR1 MRHNA and CDR2 SNTAGT come from the germline V gene. The CDR3 runs to 18 residues. The CDR3 sequence: CASSDSPMPGQGSREQFF. DNA of the CDR3: TGTGCCAGCAGTGACTCTCCCATGCCGGGACAGGGCTCGCGTGAGCAGTTCTTC.

This clone appeared once. Other nucleotide sequences from this sample produce the same CDR3. The V call is TRBV10-3, the J call TRBJ2-1; 11 bases line up with TRBD2. With V trimmed by 2 bases and J by 8 bases, 5 bases remained unmatched. This CDR3 comprises 15 residues. Germline loops: CDR1 ENHRY, CDR2 SYGVKD. CDR3 residues: CAISEGLAGGYEQFF. CDR3 nucleotide sequence: TGTGCCATCAGTGAGGGTCTAGCGGGAGGTTATGAGCAGTTCTTC.

The chain uses TRBV7-9 and TRBJ2-2; 10 bases fit TRBD2. The germline V gene has CDR1 SEHNR and CDR2 FQNEAQ (reference sequence). J lost 4 bases, V lost 5 bases, and 7 bases had no gene match. The CDR3 runs 16 residues. The CDR3 is CASSPPGLAATGELFF. In DNA form, the CDR3 reads TGTGCCAGCAGCCCCCCCGGACTAGCGGCCACCGGGGAGCTGTTTTTT.

This sequence joins TRBV6-5 and TRBJ2-7, with TRBD2 matching over 12 bases. Looked up from germline, CDR1 is MNHEY and CDR2 is SVGAGI. This CDR3 has 14 residues. V dropped 4 bases and J dropped 6; count of bases not matched to a gene: 4. CDR3: CASSSVLAGGEQYV. The CDR3 DNA is TGTGCCAGCAGTTCGGTACTAGCGGGAGGCGAGCAGTACGTC.

V and J are TRBV9 and TRBJ1-1, with a possible D match to TRBD1 (5 bases). V gave up 0 bases and J gave up 6 bases, with 15 bases separating them. The CDR3 spans 15 residues. CDR1 is SGDLS and CDR2 is YYNGEE in the germline V gene. CDR3: CASSVVGGSGAEAFF. The CDR3 coding sequence is TGTGCCAGCAGCGTAGTCGGTGGGTCGGGGGCTGAAGCTTTCTTT. Looking up the rest from reference TRBV9 and TRBJ1-1 gives the full variable domain: DSGVTQTPKHLITATGQRVTLRCSPRSGDLSVYWYQQSLDQGLQFLIQYYNGEERAKGNILERFSAQQFPDLHSELNLSSLELGDSALYFCASSVVGGSGAEAFFGQGTRLTVV.

The chain carries TRBV19 and TRBJ2-1; D remains unclear. This CDR3 contains 11 residues. Germline CDR1 is LNHDA and CDR2 is SQIVND (reference sequence). Trimming cost V 5 bases and J 7 bases, with 6 bases left between them. The CDR3 loop reads CASSGLNEQFF. The DNA for the CDR3 is TGTGCCAGTAGTGGGCTAAATGAGCAGTTCTTC.

This chain links TRBV27 with TRBJ1-2; 7 bases are a match to TRBD1. CDR1 and CDR2 (germline): MNHEY, SMNVEV (reference sequence). V shed 5 bases and J 3 bases; nucleotides not matched to a gene: 9. The CDR3 consists of 15 residues. The chain's CDR3 is CASSTNRGRDYGYTF. As DNA, the CDR3 is TGTGCCAGCAGTACCAACAGGGGTAGGGACTATGGCTACACCTTC.

The chain couples TRBV11-2 to TRBJ1-2; possibly TRBD1 for D (5 bases). This CDR3 is 13 amino acids long. Germline CDR1 and CDR2: SGHAT and FQNNGV. V was cut by 1 base and J by 8 bases, with 11 bases left in between. The CDR3 DNA reads TGTGCCAGCAGCTTAGGGGGCCCCCGAGGCTACACCTTC. It translates to CASSLGGPRGYTF.

V is TRBV28 and J is TRBJ2-1, with D hard to call. In germline, CDR1 is MDHEN, CDR2 SYDVKM. CDR3 length: 11 residues. V was shortened by 8 bases and J by 10 bases, with 12 bases between the two germline ends. The CDR3, as DNA: TGTGCCAGCGGTACTCCTTGGGAGCAGTTCTTC. Protein sequence: CASGTPWEQFF.

J is TRBJ2-7 and V is TRBV10-3; 11 nucleotides line up with TRBD1. The ends lost 2 bases at V and 4 bases at J; junction bases unmatched: 4. CDR1 and CDR2 from the germline V gene are ENHRY and SYGVKD. The CDR3 extends over 15 amino acids. This CDR3 reads CAISEGGTGGYEQYF. The CDR3 region has the DNA TGTGCCATCAGTGAGGGGGGGACAGGGGGATACGAGCAGTACTTC.

Only a few counts were recorded for this clone. The chain links TRBV4-3 to TRBJ1-5, with a possible D match to TRBD1 (5 bases). Germline V gene lookup returns CDR1 LGHNA and CDR2 YSLEER. The CDR3 spans 14 residues. V gave up 1 base and J gave up 7 bases, with 11 bases separating them. The CDR3 protein is CASSQGGEGQPQHF. In DNA, the CDR3 is TGCGCCAGCAGCCAAGGGGGGGAGGGGCAGCCCCAGCATTTT.

The chain combines TRBV19 with TRBJ1-5, with 9 bases identical to TRBD1. This CDR3 comprises 16 residues. From germline, CDR1 is LNHDA and CDR2 SQIVND (reference sequence). The junction had 16 bases not matched to a gene; V was cut back by 7 bases and J by 9 bases. For the CDR3, the DNA is TGTGCCAGTAAGGAAGGGGCACAGGGGGCGAGGTTGCCCCAGCATTTT. Protein: CASKEGAQGARLPQHF.

J is TRBJ2-1 and V is TRBV7-3; 8 bases align to TRBD2. V lost 5 bases, J lost 10 bases, and 13 bases stayed unmatched. The CDR3 loop spans 15 amino acids. Germline V gives CDR1 SGHTA, CDR2 FQGTGA. CDR3 residues: CASSPSGLAATEQFF. DNA of the CDR3: TGTGCCAGCAGCCCATCCGGACTAGCTGCAACGGAGCAGTTCTTC.

This chain links TRBV30 with TRBJ1-1; D unresolved. Looked up from germline, CDR1 is GTSNPN and CDR2 is SVGIG (reference sequence). Trimming stripped 0 bases from V and 1 base from J, with 9 bases between. The CDR3 totals 14 residues. The CDR3 is CAWSVHGRNTEAFF. The CDR3 region has the DNA TGTGCCTGGAGTGTACATGGGAGGAACACTGAAGCTTTCTTT.

This chain links TRBV7-9 with TRBJ2-5; 7 nucleotides agree with TRBD2. The CDR3 sequence is 15 residues long. V trimming: 5 bases; J trimming: 4 bases; junction bases outside the gene matches: 10. Looked up from germline, CDR1 is SEHNR and CDR2 is FQNEAQ (reference sequence). DNA for the CDR3: TGTGCCAGCAGCACGCCCGGGGGGAGGGGAGAGACCCAGTACTTC. Translated, it gives CASSTPGGRGETQYF.

The CDR3 here is CSASGISGIPYEQYF. The CDR3 DNA reads as TGCAGTGCTAGTGGGATAAGCGGGATCCCCTACGAGCAGTACTTC. The chain uses TRBV20-1 and TRBJ2-7; 7 positions agree with TRBD2. This CDR3 spans 15 amino acids. Per germline, CDR1 DFQATT and CDR2 SNEGSKA (reference sequence). Trimming took 3 bases from V and 2 from J; bases not matched to a gene: 10.

The chain combines TRBV7-9 with TRBJ2-7; D gene unclear. The CDR3 runs 12 residues. V lost 4 bases and J lost 3, with 7 bases in between. Germline V gene sequence: CDR1 SEHNR, CDR2 FQNEAQ (reference sequence). CDR3 protein: CASSSRGYEQYF. CDR3 nucleotide sequence: TGTGCCAGCAGCTCCCGAGGCTACGAGCAGTACTTC.

This chain connects TRBV20-1 to TRBJ1-1, with D uncertain. CDR1 is DFQATT and CDR2 is SNEGSKA in the germline V gene (reference sequence). This CDR3 is built from 11 residues. In nucleotides, the CDR3 is TGCAGGGGCTCGCGGAACACTGAAGCTTTCTTT. It specifies CRGSRNTEAFF.

The V call is TRBV6-5, the J call TRBJ2-3; D is uncertain. This CDR3 spans 14 amino acids. V lost 0 bases to trimming and J lost 6 bases, with 10 bases between them. Germline V lookup: CDR1 MNHEY, CDR2 SVGAGI. The CDR3 DNA follows: TGTGCCAGCAGTTACTCGACGACTTCGGATACGCAGTATTTT. Its protein product is CASSYSTTSDTQYF.